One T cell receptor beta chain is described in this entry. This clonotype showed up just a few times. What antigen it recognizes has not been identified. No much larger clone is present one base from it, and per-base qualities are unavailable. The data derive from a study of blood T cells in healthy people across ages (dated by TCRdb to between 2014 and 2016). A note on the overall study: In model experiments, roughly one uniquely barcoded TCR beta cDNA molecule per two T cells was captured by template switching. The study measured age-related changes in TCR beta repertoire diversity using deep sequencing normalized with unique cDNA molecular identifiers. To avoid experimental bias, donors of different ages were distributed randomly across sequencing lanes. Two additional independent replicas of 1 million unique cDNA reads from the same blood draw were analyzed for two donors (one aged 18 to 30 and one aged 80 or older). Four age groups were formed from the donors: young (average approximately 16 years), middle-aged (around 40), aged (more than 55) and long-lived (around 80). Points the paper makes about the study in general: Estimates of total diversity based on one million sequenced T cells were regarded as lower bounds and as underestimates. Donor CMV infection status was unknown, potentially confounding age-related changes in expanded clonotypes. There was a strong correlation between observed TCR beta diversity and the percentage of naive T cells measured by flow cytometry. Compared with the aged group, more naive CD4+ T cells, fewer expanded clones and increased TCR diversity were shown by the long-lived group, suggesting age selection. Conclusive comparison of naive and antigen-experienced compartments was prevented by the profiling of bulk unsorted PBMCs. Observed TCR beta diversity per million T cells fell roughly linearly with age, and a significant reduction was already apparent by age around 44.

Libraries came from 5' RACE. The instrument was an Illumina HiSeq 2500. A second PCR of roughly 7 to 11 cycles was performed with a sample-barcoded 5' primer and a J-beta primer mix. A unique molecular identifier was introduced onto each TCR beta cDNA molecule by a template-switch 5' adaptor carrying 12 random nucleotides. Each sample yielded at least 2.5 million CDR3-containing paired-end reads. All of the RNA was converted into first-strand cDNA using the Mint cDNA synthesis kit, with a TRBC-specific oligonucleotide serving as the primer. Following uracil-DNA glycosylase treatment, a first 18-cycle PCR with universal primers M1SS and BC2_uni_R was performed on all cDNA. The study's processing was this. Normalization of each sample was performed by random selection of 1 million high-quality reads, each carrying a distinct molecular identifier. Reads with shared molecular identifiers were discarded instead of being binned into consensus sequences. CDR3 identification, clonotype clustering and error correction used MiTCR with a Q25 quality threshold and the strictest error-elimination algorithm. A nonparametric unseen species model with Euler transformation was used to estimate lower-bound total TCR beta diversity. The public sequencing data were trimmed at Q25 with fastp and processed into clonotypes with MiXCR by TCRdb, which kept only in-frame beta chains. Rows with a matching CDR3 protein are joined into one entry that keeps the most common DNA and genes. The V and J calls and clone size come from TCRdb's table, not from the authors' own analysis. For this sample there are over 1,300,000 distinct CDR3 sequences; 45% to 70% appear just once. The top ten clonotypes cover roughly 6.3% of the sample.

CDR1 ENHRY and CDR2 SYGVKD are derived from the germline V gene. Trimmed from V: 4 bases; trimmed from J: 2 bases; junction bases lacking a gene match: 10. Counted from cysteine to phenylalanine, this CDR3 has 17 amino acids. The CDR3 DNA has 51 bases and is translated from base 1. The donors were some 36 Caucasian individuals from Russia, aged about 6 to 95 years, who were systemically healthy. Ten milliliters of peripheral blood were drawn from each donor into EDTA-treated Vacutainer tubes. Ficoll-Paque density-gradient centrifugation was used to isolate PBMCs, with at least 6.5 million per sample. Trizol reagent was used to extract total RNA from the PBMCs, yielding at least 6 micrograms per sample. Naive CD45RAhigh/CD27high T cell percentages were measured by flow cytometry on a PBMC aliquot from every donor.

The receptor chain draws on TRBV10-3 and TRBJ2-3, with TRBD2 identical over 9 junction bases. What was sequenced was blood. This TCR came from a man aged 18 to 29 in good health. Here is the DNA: TGTGCCATCAGTGGTATCCTAGCGGGGAAACCCACAGATACGCAGTATTTT. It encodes CAISGILAGKPTDTQYF.